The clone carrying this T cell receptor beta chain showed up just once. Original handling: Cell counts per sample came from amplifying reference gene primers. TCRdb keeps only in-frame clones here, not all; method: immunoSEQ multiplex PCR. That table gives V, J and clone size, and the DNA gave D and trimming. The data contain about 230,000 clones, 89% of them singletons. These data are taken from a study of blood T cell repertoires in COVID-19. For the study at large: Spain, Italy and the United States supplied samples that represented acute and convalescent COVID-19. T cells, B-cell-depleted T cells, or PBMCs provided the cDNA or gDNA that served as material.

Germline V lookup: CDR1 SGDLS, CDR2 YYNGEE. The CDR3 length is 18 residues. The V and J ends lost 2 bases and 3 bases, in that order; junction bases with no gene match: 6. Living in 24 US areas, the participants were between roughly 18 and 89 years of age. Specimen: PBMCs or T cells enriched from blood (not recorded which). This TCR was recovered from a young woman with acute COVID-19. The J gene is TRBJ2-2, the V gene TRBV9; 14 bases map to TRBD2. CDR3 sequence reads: CASSVETSGGADTGELFF. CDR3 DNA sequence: TGTGCCAGCAGCGTGGAGACTAGCGGGGGGGCCGACACCGGGGAGCTGTTTTTT.